The T cell receptor beta chain described here comes from a study of CXCR3-negative and CXCR3-positive naive CD8 T cells. This CDR3 comprises 19 residues. The V gene's germline CDR1 is MNHEY and CDR2 SVGEGT. Concerning this clonotype itself: The antigen is undetermined.

Whole-study results and caveats: TRBV-TRBJ usage was similar across naive CXCR3 subsets but distinct in memory cells. CXCR3-negative naive cells had less hydrophobic TRB CDR3s than did CXCR3-positive naive cells.

The method, 5' RACE with UMI labels, was used to prepare the TRB cDNA libraries. After re-calling the 5' RACE reads, TCRdb lists one entry per CDR3 protein, DNA absent. In total, the table holds approximately 48,000 distinct CDR3 sequences. CD8+ T cell subsets were each sorted in triplicate, 300,000 cells apiece. Sequencing used naive CXCR3+ CD8+ T cells from blood. Subset specified: CD45RO-CCR7+CD27+CD95- naive CD8+ T cells expressing CXCR3 (TNR3+). The clonotype originates from a human donor in good health. Some clones in this sample may be carry-over from other donors' samples. The gene calls are TRBV6-2 or TRBV6-3 and TRBJ2-2; the TCRdb call, TRBD1, lacks DNA for checking. The CDR3 sequence: CASSHAFLDSDKNTGELFF.